The clone carrying this TCR beta chain was counted at least ten times. Mismatch with germline at one junction end may stem from a read error. TCRdb itself ran the RT-PCR reads through MiXCR, one entry per CDR3 protein. The sample carries about 680,000 distinct CDR3 sequences, approximately 15% recorded once. The germline V gene has CDR1 SGHRS and CDR2 YFSETQ. The CDR3 covers 13 residues. The V and J genes are TRBV5-1 and TRBJ2-5; D may be TRBD1 (5 bases). Sequenced material: memory CD4+ T cells from blood. The TCR originated in a female donor in good health, serving as a healthy control. CDR3 nucleotide sequence: TGTGCCAGCAGCTTTGGGGCCCAAGAGACCCAGTACTTC. Protein: CASSFGAQETQYF.